The source of this T cell receptor (beta chain) is a study of vaccination and CD4 T cells after COVID-19. Whole-study context: Overlapping peptides of the spike proteins of SARS-CoV-2, HCoV-NL63, HCoV-OC43 and HCoV-229E were used for cell stimulation.

This clonotype was counted a few times. Its antigen is still unknown. Study-wide results and limits: In convalescent patients, a median about 87% of reactive clones appeared only post-vaccination.

V lost 5 bases, J lost 3 bases, and 10 bases lay in between. This CDR3 spans 13 amino acids. The V gene's germline CDR1 is SGHTA and CDR2 FQGNSA. The treatment was: roughly nine-day PBMC culture with coronavirus spike peptide pools or control peptides (ViraFEST assay). The ViraFEST method relied on peptide pools to expand antigen-specific T cells, followed by TCR sequencing. The Oncomine TCR Beta short-read assay generated sequence data from the DNA of cultured CD4+ T cells. After culture, CD4+ T cells served as the source for genomic DNA extraction. Each CDR3 protein gets one entry after TCRdb re-called the PCR reads with MiXCR. Of around 12,000 distinct CDR3 sequences listed, around 80% are singletons.

Sequenced: CD4+ T cells from blood, cultured in vitro. This TCR was sampled from a human donor who had recovered from COVID-19. V usage is TRBV7-2 and J usage is TRBJ1-2; no reliable D call. The CDR3 bases are TGTGCCAGCAGCCCCGAGCAGTACTATGGCTACACCTTC. Protein: CASSPEQYYGYTF.